This is a list of T cell receptor beta chains from one sample in a study of prognosis after radiotherapy for stage I lung cancer. TCRdb reanalysed the multiplex PCR reads using MiXCR and keeps one entry per CDR3 protein. The sample shows 30,000 to 35,000 distinct CDR3 sequences, around 30% of them seen only once. The sample was PBMCs, taken before or after stereotactic body radiation therapy (not recorded which). These TCRs come from a donor over 45 with non-small cell lung cancer. The CDR3 runs from the conserved cysteine through the conserved F or W. Clone sizes are given selectively: once, few, many, or a class where the clone is expanded.

TRBV28,TRBJ1-6,-,CASSLLTGNSPLQF
TRBV5-1,TRBJ2-1,many,CASSSEGDEQFF
TRBV20-1,TRBJ1-1,many,CSATDRRRVAFF
TRBV29-1,TRBJ2-6,many,CSVAFWVSGANVLTF
TRBV5-1,TRBJ2-7,many,CASSPHILSQGITYEQYF
TRBV6-1,TRBJ2-7,many,CASSVGQGAHEQYF
TRBV6-2/TRBV6-3,TRBJ1-3,once,CASSVVTGGFWNTIYF
TRBV6-6,TRBJ2-1,many,CASSYSTGNNEQFF
TRBV10-2,TRBJ2-5,-,CASSRPPEGAEAEYF
TRBV19,TRBJ1-5,many,CASTGPGQPSNQPQHF
TRBV3-1,TRBJ1-6,many,CASSHNTGYNSPLHF
TRBV7-9,TRBJ2-7,many,CASSLYRAPGEQYF
TRBV18,TRBJ1-1,many,CASSPRQGEAFF
TRBV7-8,TRBJ2-5,few,CASSKDDQETQYF
TRBV6-2/TRBV6-3,TRBJ2-6,-,CASSYSIPNPSGANVLTF
TRBV6-2/TRBV6-3,TRBJ2-1,medium-sized,CASSFKGGEQFF
TRBV20-1,TRBJ2-3,many,CSTLAGGFTDTQYF
TRBV10-3,TRBJ2-1,-,CAISSFVIAGLYNEQFF
TRBV11-2,TRBJ2-1,many,CASSLEQGRFDEQFF
TRBV5-6,TRBJ1-2,-,CASSLIRGGSLRYGYAF
TRBV2,TRBJ1-4,many,CASSEKGAHREKLFF
TRBV6-5,TRBJ2-3,many,CASSYLAGRSTDTQYF
TRBV11-2,TRBJ2-7,-,CASSRTGPYEQYF
TRBV7-8,TRBJ2-2,-,CASIPGQGIWELFF
TRBV6-2/TRBV6-3,TRBJ1-4,-,CASRETSHHGEKLFF
TRBV2,TRBJ2-7,many,CATLRAGEQYF
TRBV20-1,TRBJ2-5,many,CSASGGAETQYF
TRBV11-1,TRBJ2-1,many,CASSFASGSTNEQFF
TRBV28,TRBJ2-2,medium-sized,CASRTGGAGELFF
TRBV30,TRBJ1-5,-,CAWSVPGDRGGYPQHF
TRBV28,TRBJ2-6,many,CASSWGLSGANVLTF
TRBV13,TRBJ2-1,many,CASSPVLKREVNEQFF
TRBV2,TRBJ2-7,many,CASSDPVSYEQYF
TRBV28,TRBJ1-1,-,CAISLYTTGPFF
TRBV9,TRBJ1-3,many,CASSATLISSGNTIYF
TRBV4-1,TRBJ1-3,-,CASSPKAPHSGNTIYF
TRBV19,TRBJ1-5,-,CASRTAGGDSNQPQHF
TRBV9,TRBJ1-2,many,CASSVGGGAAYGYTF
TRBV6-1,TRBJ1-2,few,CASTDRGRVYGYTF
TRBV20-1,TRBJ2-7,many,CSARRQPYEQYF
TRBV7-9,TRBJ2-2,-,CASSPPVGLAVGSVTGELFF
TRBV4-1,TRBJ1-6,many,CASSQALEPGRSPLHF
TRBV9,TRBJ2-2,-,CASSPGQRDTGELFF
TRBV3-1,TRBJ2-5,many,CASSQVFRTSVQETQYF
TRBV15,TRBJ2-5,many,CATSRREGRTSRAIETQYF
TRBV5-1,TRBJ1-4,many,CASRSIGGNEKLFF
TRBV20-1,TRBJ2-3,many,CSGVAGAEGTDTQYF
TRBV18,TRBJ1-3,many,CASSPAAAAGNTIYF
TRBV30,TRBJ1-4,many,CAWSVWGQGQEKLFF
TRBV2,TRBJ2-5,many,CASSKGLTETQYF
TRBV9,TRBJ2-2,many,CASSVGLAGGSDTGELFF